The 9 T cell receptor beta chains below all came from one sample that was sequenced in a study of shared clonotypes between healthy human individuals. Terminally differentiated effector memory CD45RA+ cells were excluded from the naive CD8 cells, which were CD45RO-negative and positively selected for CCR7. TCRdb's copy holds only in-frame clones and misses some; the assay was immunoSEQ multiplex PCR. The repertoire consists of about 2.2 million clones, with over 85% occurring once and the leading ten covering around 1.7%. The sample consisted of naive CD8+ T cells from PBMCs. The receptors stem from a man aged 18 to 29 in good health. Some clones in this sample may be carry-over from other donors' samples.

This clone was detected once. The rearrangement joins TRBV28 to TRBJ2-3, with 9 bases lining up with TRBD2. Germline V gives CDR1 MDHEN, CDR2 SYDVKM. The length of the CDR3 is 15 residues. After removal of 1 base from V and 5 bases from J, the junction contained 4 bases not matched to a gene. The CDR3 nucleotides read TGTGCCAGCAGTTTATCGGCGGGAGGGTTAGATACGCAGTATTTT. It yields the protein CASSLSAGGLDTQYF. Complete variable domain (other parts from reference TRBV28 and TRBJ2-3): DVKVTQSSRYLVKRTGEKVFLECVQDMDHENMFWYRQDPGLGLRLIYFSYDVKMKEKGDIPEGYSVSREKKERFSLILESASTNQTSMYLCASSLSAGGLDTQYFGPGTRLTVL.

This rearrangement joins TRBV28 to TRBJ2-3, with D hard to call. This CDR3 has 15 amino acids. Germline CDR1 MDHEN, CDR2 SYDVKM. V lost 4 bases and J 9 bases, leaving 20 bases between the germline ends. CDR3 in DNA: TGTGCCAGCAGTTCCTCGCGTAGTACGGTTGGCACGCAGTATTTT. Residues: CASSSSRSTVGTQYF.

The chain recombines TRBV28 with TRBJ1-1; D unclear. In germline, CDR1 is MDHEN, CDR2 SYDVKM. V was shortened by 6 bases and J by 11 bases, with 19 bases between the two germline ends. There are 13 residues in the CDR3. In nucleotides, the CDR3 is TGTGCCAGCAGCGGGAGGACCCCCATAGGGGCTTTCTTT. Protein sequence: CASSGRTPIGAFF.

V gene TRBV6-1 combines with J gene TRBJ2-7; unclear D gene. Germline values: CDR1 MNHNS, CDR2 SASEGT. Trimming cost V 6 bases and J 3 bases, with 21 bases left between them. This CDR3 is 16 amino acids long. The CDR3: CASREFDANGYYEQYF. DNA of the CDR3: TGTGCCAGCAGGGAATTCGACGCGAATGGGTACTACGAGCAGTACTTC.

This clone was recorded only once. The rearrangement uses TRBV7-9 and TRBJ1-2; D not resolved. The germline gives CDR1 SEHNR, CDR2 FQNEAQ (reference sequence). The CDR3 is 10 residues long. Trimming took off 5 bases at V and 14 bases at J, with 12 bases between the two ends. The CDR3 nucleotides read TGTGCCAGCAGCCTACTAGGGAGAACCTTC. Its translation: CASSLLGRTF. The variable domain in full, with the rest retrieved from reference TRBV7-9 and TRBJ1-2, is DTGVSQNPRHKITKRGQNVTFRCDPISEHNRLYWYRQTLGQGPEFLTYFQNEAQLEKSRLLSDRFSAERPKGSFSTLEIQRTEQGDSAMYLCASSLLGRTFGSGTRLTVV.

The gene calls are TRBV10-3 and TRBJ2-3; D remains unclear. The CDR3 has 15 residues. V lost 6 bases, J lost 0 bases, and 13 bases lay in between. Germline CDR1 reads ENHRY; CDR2 reads SYGVKD. The DNA for the CDR3 is TGTGCCATCAGGAGTAAGAACCCTAGCACAGATACGCAGTATTTT. Protein: CAIRSKNPSTDTQYF.

The J gene is TRBJ1-1, the V gene TRBV2, with no clear D. CDR1 and CDR2 from the germline V gene are SNHLY and FYNNEI. The CDR3 length is 14 residues. Trimming stripped 1 base from V and 1 base from J, with 7 bases between. The CDR3 nucleotides are TGTGCCAGCAGTGAAGGATCAGAGAACACTGAAGCTTTCTTT. As protein: CASSEGSENTEAFF.

The genes are TRBV28 and TRBJ2-7; D might be TRBD1 (6 bases). Germline V CDR1 and CDR2: MDHEN, SYDVKM. V was clipped by 5 bases and J by 5 bases, with 16 bases between them. The CDR3 has 14 amino acids. CDR3 nucleotide sequence: TGTGCCAGCAGTCTCCTCCGGGACATGGACGAGCAGTACTTC. This encodes CASSLLRDMDEQYF.

The V gene is TRBV27, the J gene TRBJ2-7; D is unclear. Trimming removed 2 bases from V and 3 bases from J, with 8 bases in between. Germline V gene data show CDR1 as MNHEY and CDR2 as SMNVEV (reference sequence). The CDR3 contains 13 residues. The CDR3 spells CASSLVVGYEQYF. DNA of the CDR3: TGTGCCAGCAGTTTAGTGGTCGGCTACGAGCAGTACTTC.